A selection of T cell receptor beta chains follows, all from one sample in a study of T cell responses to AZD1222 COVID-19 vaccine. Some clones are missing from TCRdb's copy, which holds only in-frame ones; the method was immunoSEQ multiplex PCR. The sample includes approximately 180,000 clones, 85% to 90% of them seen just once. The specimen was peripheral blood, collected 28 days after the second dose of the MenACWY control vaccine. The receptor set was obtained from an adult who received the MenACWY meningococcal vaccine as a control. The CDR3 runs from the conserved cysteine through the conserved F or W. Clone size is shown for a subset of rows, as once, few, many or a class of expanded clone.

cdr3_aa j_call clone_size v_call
CASSPLGDRYEQYF TRBJ2-7 NA TRBV5-4
CASSPLSGPQPQHF TRBJ1-5 NA TRBV10-2
CASSRDRLSYEQYF TRBJ2-7 once TRBV6-2/TRBV6-3
CASRVAARSNYGYTF TRBJ1-2 NA TRBV27
CAAGRPNYEQYF TRBJ2-7 NA TRBV6-6
CASQDRNTEAFF TRBJ1-1 NA TRBV28
CASSAWRPNTEAFF TRBJ1-1 NA TRBV10-2
CASSWQLMGGYTF TRBJ1-2 few TRBV6-5
CASKWEGGTEAFF TRBJ1-1 once TRBV19
CASSPRGRNYGYTF TRBJ1-2 NA TRBV3-1/TRBV3-2
CASSLGQGYGYTF TRBJ1-2 NA TRBV7-2